This T cell receptor (beta chain) appears in the sequencing data of a study of blood T cell repertoires in COVID-19. The wider study: There were acute and convalescent COVID-19 samples, and they came from the United States, Italy and Spain. PBMCs, B-cell-depleted T cells, or T cells were the source of the cDNA or gDNA that made up the material.

Source study methods: By means of reference gene primer amplification, nucleated cell counts were estimated. Assay used: immunoSEQ multiplex PCR; TCRdb lists only in-frame clones, some missing. That table furnishes V, J and clone size, whereas the DNA furnished D and trimming. This sample has approximately 220,000 clones; around nine tenths occur once, and the top ten carry approximately 6.2%. Germline lookup yields CDR1 MNHEY and CDR2 SMNVEV (reference sequence). The CDR3 is made up of 11 amino acids. Trimming shortened V by 8 bases and J by 4 bases, and 8 bases separated the two germline ends. The source is a man aged 60 to 69 who had recovered from COVID-19. The sequenced sample was peripheral blood. The gene calls are TRBV27 and TRBJ1-1; D is unresolved. CDR3 nucleotides: TGTGCCAGCCGTCGGGGCACTGAAGCTTTCTTT. It is translated as CASRRGTEAFF.